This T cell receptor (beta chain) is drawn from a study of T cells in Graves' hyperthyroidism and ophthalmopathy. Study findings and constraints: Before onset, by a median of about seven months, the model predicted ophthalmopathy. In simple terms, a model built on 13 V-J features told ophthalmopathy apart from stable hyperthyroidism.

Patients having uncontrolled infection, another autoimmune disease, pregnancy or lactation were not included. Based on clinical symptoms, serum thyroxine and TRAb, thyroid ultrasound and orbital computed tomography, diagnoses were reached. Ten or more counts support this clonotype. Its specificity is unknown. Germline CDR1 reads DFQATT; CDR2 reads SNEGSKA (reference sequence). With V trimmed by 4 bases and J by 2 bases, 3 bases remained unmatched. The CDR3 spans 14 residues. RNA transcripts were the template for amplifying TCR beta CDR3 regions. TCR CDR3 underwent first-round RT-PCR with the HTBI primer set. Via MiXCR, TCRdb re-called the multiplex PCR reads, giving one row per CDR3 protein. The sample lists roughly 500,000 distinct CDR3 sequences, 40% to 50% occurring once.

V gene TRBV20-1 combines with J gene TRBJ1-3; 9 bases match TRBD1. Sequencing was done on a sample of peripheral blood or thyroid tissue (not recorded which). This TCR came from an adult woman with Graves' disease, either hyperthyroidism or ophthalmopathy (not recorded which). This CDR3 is CSAKGQGAGNTIYF. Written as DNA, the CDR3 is TGCAGTGCTAAGGGACAGGGAGCTGGAAACACCATATATTTT.